The T cell receptor beta chain described here comes from a study of T-cell memory formation after mild COVID-19. The wider study: For the most part, TCR clusters were specific to one donor. Notes on the study in general: Confirmation of SARS-CoV-2 specificity was lacking for second-wave clones peaking day 37. Largely, contracting CD4+ clones fell within CM and EM, and contracting CD8+ clones within EMRA.

J gave up 2 bases and V 3 bases, and 14 bases lay outside the gene matches. Germline lookup yields CDR1 DFQATT and CDR2 SNEGSKA (reference sequence). There are 17 residues in the CDR3. Using constant-segment primers, 5'RACE produced TCR alpha and TCR beta cDNA libraries carrying sample barcodes and UMIs. From the 5' RACE reads, TCRdb called clonotypes with MiXCR, one entry per CDR3 protein. The sample carries nearly 350,000 distinct CDR3 sequences, 10% to 15% recorded once. This clonotype was seen a handful of times. Antigen: not known. The sequence derives from a man between 18 and 35 years old who had mild COVID-19 (a few samples of this study predate the infection). Cell type and time point are not known. Material: PBMCs or a T cell subset sorted from them (not recorded which). The rearrangement joins TRBV20-1 to TRBJ2-7; 9 bases map to TRBD1. CDR3 nucleotides: TGCAGTGCTAGGGGTCAACGACAGGGGGTGAATCCCTACGAGCAGTACTTC. It encodes CSARGQRQGVNPYEQYF.